In this sample, the clone carrying this T cell receptor beta chain turned up once. The antigen remains unidentified. These data come from a study of graft-versus-host responses after intestinal transplantation. Germline CDR1 MNHNS, CDR2 SASEGT. V was pared by 3 bases and J by 2 bases, with 9 bases between. The CDR3 runs to 14 residues. Profiling relied on immunoSEQ multiplex PCR, and the TCRdb table lists in-frame clones only, not all of them. The table has about 130,000 clones, about 92% seen once. This chain uses TRBV6-1 with TRBJ2-3; D remains ambiguous. This sample comprised unstimulated CD4+ T cells sorted from spleen or lymph node cells, obtained before intestinal transplant. The TCR comes from a human donor who received an intestinal transplant. The CDR3 DNA sequence: TGTGCCAGCAGTGAGTCCGCATCCACAGATACGCAGTATTTT. Translation gives CASSESASTDTQYF.